Following are 18 T cell receptor beta chains from one sample sequenced in a study of regulatory T cells in long-lasting Graves disease. CDR3 regions were amplified by Arm-PCR using iRepertoire HTBI primers to build TCR beta libraries. TCRdb re-analysed the multiplex PCR reads in MiXCR, keeping a single row per CDR3 protein. The sample has 650,000 to 850,000 distinct CDR3 sequences, about 30% seen once; the top ten hold 35% to 55%. Described time point: persistent/refractory GD, antithyroid drugs over 5 years with positive TRAb. From PBMCs, RNA was extracted and then used to make the TCR library. The input for sequencing was peripheral blood mononuclear cells (PBMCs), taken when the disease was refractory, from a patient treated with antithyroid drugs. These receptors originate from a female donor with Graves disease.

The chain carries TRBV29-1 and TRBJ1-1, with D tentatively TRBD1 (6 bases). Looked up from germline, CDR1 is SQVTM and CDR2 is ANQGSEA. V lost 7 bases, J lost 4 bases, and 31 bases lay in between. This CDR3 region has 18 residues. The CDR3 loop is CSASGGRGGALGATEAFF. As DNA, the CDR3 is TGCAGCGCCAGTGGGGGCCGTGGGGGGGCCTTGGGGGCCACTGAAGCTTTCTTT.

This clonotype was picked up a small number of times. This chain connects TRBV27 to TRBJ1-2; the match to TRBD1 covers 7 bases. Germline assignment: CDR1 MNHEY and CDR2 SMNVEV (reference sequence). The V gene end was trimmed by 1 base and the J gene end by 8 bases; junction bases not matched to a gene: 10. The CDR3 contains 15 residues. In DNA form, the CDR3 reads TGTGCCAGCAGTTTATTAACGACAGGGATTTCGGGCTACACCTTC. It is translated as CASSLLTTGISGYTF.

Turning to this clonotype: Possible read error: a much larger clone is one base away. The chain is built from TRBV9 and TRBJ2-2, with 12 nucleotides matching TRBD2. The CDR3 covers 15 residues. Unmatched junction bases numbered 5, after V lost 4 bases and J lost 7 bases. Germline V lookup: CDR1 SGDLS, CDR2 YYNGEE. CDR3 in amino acids: CASSPSGRADGELFF. The CDR3, as DNA: TGTGCCAGCAGCCCTAGCGGGAGGGCGGACGGGGAGCTGTTTTTT.

This clonotype was observed a single time. One base away lies a much larger clone, so this may be a sequencing read error. This chain connects TRBV6-2 or TRBV6-3 to TRBJ1-1; TRBD1 might be the D (6 bases). Germline assignment: CDR1 MNHEY and CDR2 SVGEGT. There are 16 residues in the CDR3. The CDR3 region is CASKPLTGALNTEASF. Here the CDR3 DNA reads TGTGCCAGCAAACCCCTGACAGGAGCGCTGAACACTGAAGCTTCCTTT.

This clonotype was seen a few times. V gene TRBV12-5 combines with J gene TRBJ2-2; D ambiguous. The CDR3 loop spans 14 amino acids. Germline CDR1 and CDR2: LGHNT and FRNRAP. Trimming cost V 7 bases and J 3 bases, with 12 bases left between them. The CDR3 here is CASAPPEHTGELFF. Written as DNA, the CDR3 is TGTGCTAGTGCCCCACCGGAGCACACCGGGGAGCTGTTTTTT.

This clonotype was seen only a few times. The gene calls are TRBV20-1 and TRBJ2-5; 13 positions agree with TRBD2. V shed 6 bases, J shed 2 bases, and the junction held 6 bases outside the gene matches. The CDR3 is 15 residues long. Germline CDR1 and CDR2: DFQATT and SNEGSKA (reference sequence). The CDR3 protein is CSAPRLAGGQETQYF. The DNA for the CDR3 is TGCAGTGCCCCCAGACTAGCGGGAGGTCAAGAGACCCAGTACTTC.

The chain uses TRBV19 and TRBJ1-1, with no clear D. V lost 5 bases and J lost 0, with 13 bases in between. This CDR3 is built from 15 residues. Per the germline V gene, CDR1 is LNHDA and CDR2 is SQIVND (reference sequence). The CDR3 nucleotides read TGTGCCAGTAGTGACCCCCCACGGTTGAACACTGAAGCTTTCTTT. This codes for CASSDPPRLNTEAFF.

The V and J genes are TRBV7-9 and TRBJ2-5, with 10 bases matching TRBD2. The V and J ends lost 2 bases and 4 bases, in that order; junction bases with no gene match: 7. Per germline, CDR1 SEHNR and CDR2 FQNEAQ (reference sequence). CDR3 length equals 16 residues. The CDR3 region has the DNA TGTGCCAGCAGCTTACCCGAAGCGGGAGGGATAGAGACCCAGTACTTC. Its translation is CASSLPEAGGIETQYF.

The table lists this clonotype with many counts. The chain links TRBV15 to TRBJ2-5, with a tentative D call TRBD2 (5 bases). In germline, CDR1 is LNHNV, CDR2 YYDKDF (reference sequence). The V and J ends lost 2 bases and 2 bases respectively, with 6 bases between them. The CDR3 runs 13 residues. CDR3 DNA: TGTGCCACCAGCAGACGGGAACAAGAGACCCAGTACTTC. Protein: CATSRREQETQYF.

The chain combines TRBV12-3 or TRBV12-4 with TRBJ1-4; D gene ambiguous. The CDR3 contains 13 residues. Trimming removed 6 bases from V and 7 bases from J, with 12 bases in between. CDR3 sequence reads: CASSLHGVEKLFF. CDR3 DNA: TGTGCCAGCAGCCTACACGGAGTTGAAAAACTGTTTTTT.

This clonotype occurred many times. The V and J genes are TRBV12-3 or TRBV12-4 and TRBJ1-2; TRBD1 is a possible D gene (5 bases). The V and J ends lost 8 bases and 7 bases respectively, with 14 bases between them. The CDR3 loop spans 12 amino acids. The CDR3 sequence is CASSMGLGGYTF. CDR3 nucleotides: TGTGCCAGCTCGATGGGGCTTGGTGGCTACACCTTC.

This clonotype came up a few times. The V and J genes are TRBV27 and TRBJ1-1; no clear D gene. Trimming took 3 bases from V and 0 from J, leaving 11 bases between them. Per the germline V gene, CDR1 is MNHEY and CDR2 is SMNVEV (reference sequence). This CDR3 region has 15 residues. CDR3 coding DNA: TGTGCCAGCAGTTTGGGAGGCCCCCTGAACACTGAAGCTTTCTTT. It is translated as CASSLGGPLNTEAFF.

This clonotype was counted only a few times. This sequence joins TRBV10-3 and TRBJ2-5; TRBD2 matches at 8 bases. Germline assignment: CDR1 ENHRY and CDR2 SYGVKD. The CDR3 has 13 amino acids. V shed 5 bases, J shed 1 base, and the junction held 0 bases outside the gene matches. The CDR3 coding sequence is TGTGCCATCAGTAGCGGGAGCCAAGAGACCCAGTACTTC. It encodes CAISSGSQETQYF.

At least ten counts were recorded for this clonotype. The genes are TRBV6-1 and TRBJ1-2; possibly TRBD1 for D (6 bases). Germline lookup yields CDR1 MNHNS and CDR2 SASEGT. This CDR3 is built from 15 residues. V shed 7 bases and J shed 4 bases, with 19 bases lying between them. The DNA of the CDR3 is TGTGCCAGCACTCCTTATAGGGGGACCCTCTATGGCTACACCTTC. Protein: CASTPYRGTLYGYTF.

This clonotype has a handful of counts. The CDR3 spells CASSHSASYEQYF. The CDR3 nucleotides read TGTGCCAGCAGCCACAGCGCTTCCTACGAGCAGTACTTC. The J gene is TRBJ2-7, the V gene TRBV12-3 or TRBV12-4; D is undetermined. The CDR3 is made up of 13 amino acids. The V and J ends lost 6 bases and 1 base respectively, with 10 bases between them.

In this sample, this clonotype turned up a few times. J is TRBJ1-1 and V is TRBV4-1; possibly TRBD1 for D (6 bases). The CDR3 loop spans 13 amino acids. Looked up from germline, CDR1 is MGHRA and CDR2 is YSYEKL. Trimming left V 0 bases short and J 5 bases short, with 7 bases between. This chain's CDR3 is CASSQEGGTEAFF. The CDR3 region has the DNA TGCGCCAGCAGCCAAGAAGGGGGAACTGAAGCTTTCTTT.

This clonotype turned up a few times. The gene calls are TRBV29-1 and TRBJ2-7; 7 positions agree with TRBD2. J was trimmed by 2 bases and V by 1 base; bases with no gene match: 8. This CDR3 has 15 amino acids. CDR1 and CDR2 from the germline V gene are SQVTM and ANQGSEA. CDR3 sequence reads: CSVEVLAVTTYEQYF. In nucleotides, the CDR3 is TGCAGCGTTGAAGTTCTAGCGGTTACGACCTACGAGCAGTACTTC.

This clonotype has ten or more counts. V gene TRBV28 combines with J gene TRBJ1-4, with a possible D match to TRBD1 (5 bases). The CDR3 runs to 13 residues. V lost 9 bases, J lost 11 bases, and 19 bases lay in between. Germline V gene lookup returns CDR1 MDHEN and CDR2 SYDVKM. The CDR3 nucleotides are TGTGCCAGTGCCGGGACGGCGGCGCACAAACTGTTTTTT. This codes for CASAGTAAHKLFF. Variable domain in full (rest from reference TRBV28 and TRBJ1-4): DVKVTQSSRYLVKRTGEKVFLECVQDMDHENMFWYRQDPGLGLRLIYFSYDVKMKEKGDIPEGYSVSREKKERFSLILESASTNQTSMYLCASAGTAAHKLFFGSGTQLSVL.